Each of the 25 T cell receptor beta chains below was sequenced from the same sample in a study of cytomegalovirus exposure and HLA in healthy donors. Primers: 60 Vbeta forward and 13 Jbeta reverse. Repertoires were generated with immunoSEQ multiplex PCR, while TCRdb's copy carries only in-frame clones and drops some. The data hold around 130,000 clones, with 60% to 80% observed a single time. The sequenced material came from PBMCs. The receptors were gathered from a man aged 50-59 years in good health and CMV-seronegative.

This clone showed up just a few times. The chain recombines TRBV6-5 with TRBJ2-6; D is perhaps TRBD1 (6 bases). The CDR3 sequence is 15 residues long. CDR1 is MNHEY and CDR2 is SVGAGI in the germline V gene. The V gene lost 5 bases and the J gene lost 0 bases, with 8 bases spanning the gap. The CDR3 DNA follows: TGTGCCAGCAGTAAACAGGGCTCTGGGGCCAACGTCCTGACTTTC. Encoded protein: CASSKQGSGANVLTF.

V usage is TRBV9 and J usage is TRBJ2-1; 7 nucleotides match TRBD2. The CDR3 spans 16 residues. Unmatched junction bases numbered 9, after V lost 2 bases and J lost 4 bases. From germline, CDR1 is SGDLS and CDR2 YYNGEE. The CDR3 bases are TGTGCCAGCAGCGTCGAAACTAGCGCGGGATACAATGAGCAGTTCTTC. Amino acids: CASSVETSAGYNEQFF. The complete variable domain, with remaining parts taken from reference TRBV9 and TRBJ2-1, reads DSGVTQTPKHLITATGQRVTLRCSPRSGDLSVYWYQQSLDQGLQFLIQYYNGEERAKGNILERFSAQQFPDLHSELNLSSLELGDSALYFCASSVETSAGYNEQFFGPGTRLTVL.

This clone was observed a single time. This chain links TRBV5-1 with TRBJ2-7; TRBD2 matches at 9 bases. CDR1 is SGHRS, CDR2 YFSETQ, per germline. The length of the CDR3 is 17 residues. J lost 2 bases, V lost 4 bases, and 13 bases had no gene match. The DNA for the CDR3 is TGCGCCAGCAGCCGCAACTCCCCGGGACTAGCAACCTACGAGCAGTACTTC. Translation gives CASSRNSPGLATYEQYF.

This chain uses TRBV18 with TRBJ2-7; a weak D match, TRBD1 (6 bases). V gave up 3 bases and J gave up 4 bases, with 10 bases separating them. Germline values: CDR1 KGHSH, CDR2 LQKENI. The CDR3 is 13 residues long. CDR3 sequence: CASSPPDRYEQYF. As DNA, the CDR3 is TGTGCCAGCTCACCCCCCGACAGGTACGAGCAGTACTTC.

V is TRBV7-9 and J is TRBJ2-1; 8 bases fit TRBD1. Per the germline V gene, CDR1 is SEHNR and CDR2 is FQNEAQ (reference sequence). V lost 4 bases, J lost 8 bases, and 13 bases stayed unmatched. This CDR3 is built from 16 residues. This CDR3 reads CASSSTRDRIEDEQFF. The CDR3 DNA reads TGTGCCAGCAGCTCTACCCGGGACAGGATTGAGGATGAGCAGTTCTTC.

This chain connects TRBV6-5 to TRBJ1-4; D is perhaps TRBD1 (5 bases). The CDR3 has 14 residues. The germline CDR1 and CDR2 sequences are MNHEY and SVGAGI. V was trimmed by 7 bases and J by 5 bases, leaving 14 bases between them. In DNA, the CDR3 is TGTGCCAGCAAGGGGTGGCAGGCCAATGAAAAACTGTTTTTT. It yields the protein CASKGWQANEKLFF.

The CDR3 reads CAISEKLGGNTEAFF. The CDR3 DNA reads TGTGCCATCAGTGAGAAGCTGGGGGGGAACACTGAAGCTTTCTTT. V is TRBV10-3 and J is TRBJ1-1; D is perhaps TRBD1 (5 bases). CDR1 is ENHRY, CDR2 SYGVKD, per germline. The V and J ends lost 2 bases and 1 base respectively, with 11 bases between them. The CDR3 extends over 15 amino acids.

CDR3 in DNA: TGTGCCAGCAGTTTAACCTGGACAGGGGAGGGCAATCAGCCCCAGCATTTT. Amino acid sequence: CASSLTWTGEGNQPQHF. This chain joins TRBV27 and TRBJ1-5, with 9 positions matching TRBD1. CDR3 length: 17 amino acids. Trimming cost V 2 bases and J 2 bases; bases outside gene matches: 7. CDR1 and CDR2 (germline): MNHEY, SMNVEV (reference sequence).

This clone appeared a few times. V and J are TRBV28 and TRBJ2-7; D is possibly TRBD1 (6 bases). This CDR3 region has 14 residues. CDR1 and CDR2 from the germline V gene are MDHEN and SYDVKM. Trimming stripped 6 bases from V and 1 base from J, with 13 bases between. CDR3 amino acids: CASSMTGWSYEQYF. CDR3 DNA: TGTGCCAGCAGCATGACAGGTTGGTCCTACGAGCAGTACTTC. The variable domain in full, with the rest retrieved from reference TRBV28 and TRBJ2-7, is DVKVTQSSRYLVKRTGEKVFLECVQDMDHENMFWYRQDPGLGLRLIYFSYDVKMKEKGDIPEGYSVSREKKERFSLILESASTNQTSMYLCASSMTGWSYEQYFGPGTRLTVT.

This chain joins TRBV10-2 and TRBJ2-1, with D unclear. Germline V gene data show CDR1 as WSHSY and CDR2 as SAAADI. The CDR3 is 14 residues long. The ends were cut back, 11 bases at V and 5 bases at J, with 19 bases in the middle. This CDR3 is CAASTVGGDNEQFF. The CDR3 DNA reads TGCGCCGCCAGTACCGTAGGCGGTGACAATGAGCAGTTCTTC.

This chain links TRBV28 with TRBJ2-5, with 7 bases that match TRBD1. The CDR3 contains 15 residues. Germline V gene data show CDR1 as MDHEN and CDR2 as SYDVKM. V shed 5 bases, J shed 5 bases, and the junction held 11 bases outside the gene matches. The CDR3 region is CASSHPDRALETQYF. In nucleotides, the CDR3 is TGTGCCAGCAGTCACCCCGACAGGGCTCTGGAGACCCAGTACTTC.

V and J are TRBV6-5 and TRBJ1-1; D uncertain. The V gene lost 6 bases and the J gene lost 0 bases, with 8 bases spanning the gap. Germline V gene lookup returns CDR1 MNHEY and CDR2 SVGAGI. The CDR3 runs to 13 residues. CDR3 residues: CASRVEMNTEAFF. DNA of the CDR3: TGTGCCAGCAGGGTAGAAATGAACACTGAAGCTTTCTTT.

The chain joins TRBV5-1 to TRBJ2-1; 8 nucleotides agree with TRBD2. V was pared by 0 bases and J by 3 bases, with 2 bases of the junction left unmatched. CDR1 is SGHRS and CDR2 is YFSETQ in the germline V gene. This CDR3 is built from 15 residues. The CDR3 nucleotides read TGCGCCAGCAGCTTGGGCAGCGGGAGCTACAATGAGCAGTTCTTC. Its translation is CASSLGSGSYNEQFF.

The V call is TRBV5-6, the J call TRBJ2-7; a possible D gene is TRBD1 (6 bases). V lost 0 bases and J 2 bases, leaving 6 bases between the germline ends. CDR3 length: 13 residues. Germline CDR1 reads SGHDT; CDR2 reads YYEEEE. Here the CDR3 reads CASSLDRAYEQYF. The CDR3 DNA reads TGTGCCAGCAGCTTGGACAGGGCCTACGAGCAGTACTTC.

V and J are TRBV6-1 and TRBJ2-1, with D perhaps TRBD1 (6 bases). The CDR3 is made up of 14 amino acids. CDR1 is MNHNS and CDR2 is SASEGT in the germline V gene. Trimming left V 7 bases short and J 4 bases short, with 14 bases between. The CDR3 loop reads CASIERGTYNEQFF. The CDR3 nucleotides are TGTGCCAGCATCGAGAGAGGGACATACAATGAGCAGTTCTTC.

This CDR3 is CASSISLAGGAGELFF. The CDR3 bases are TGTGCCAGTAGTATAAGTCTAGCGGGAGGTGCCGGGGAGCTGTTTTTT. V and J are TRBV19 and TRBJ2-2; 11 positions match TRBD2. Per germline, CDR1 LNHDA and CDR2 SQIVND (reference sequence). Trimming at V came to 2 bases and at J to 6 bases, leaving 5 bases not matched to a gene. The CDR3 is made up of 16 amino acids.

This chain uses TRBV5-6 with TRBJ1-4; 7 positions agree with TRBD1. The V gene end was trimmed by 2 bases and the J gene end by 3 bases; junction bases not matched to a gene: 4. Germline V gene sequence: CDR1 SGHDT, CDR2 YYEEEE. The CDR3 has 15 amino acids. CDR3 in amino acids: CASSFTGTANEKLFF. CDR3 nucleotide sequence: TGTGCCAGCAGCTTTACCGGGACAGCTAATGAAAAACTGTTTTTT.

The V and J genes are TRBV7-2 and TRBJ2-5; tentative D call: TRBD2 (6 bases). The CDR3 loop spans 13 amino acids. CDR1 is SGHTA, CDR2 FQGNSA, per germline. The germline V and J ends were trimmed by 5 bases and 5 bases, with 12 bases remaining between them. As DNA, the CDR3 is TGTGCCAGCAGCGTCACTAGCCTGGAGACCCAGTACTTC. It codes for CASSVTSLETQYF.

The chain couples TRBV19 to TRBJ2-2, with D possibly being TRBD1 (6 bases). V was cut by 6 bases and J by 5 bases, with 7 bases left in between. The CDR3 is made up of 12 amino acids. The germline CDR1 and CDR2 sequences are LNHDA and SQIVND (reference sequence). The CDR3 DNA reads as TGTGCCAGTAGAGGGACAACCGGGGAGCTGTTTTTT. Translation: CASRGTTGELFF.

A few counts support this clone. V is TRBV28 and J is TRBJ2-7; D is uncertain. Germline V gene lookup returns CDR1 MDHEN and CDR2 SYDVKM. The germline V and J ends were trimmed by 2 bases and 7 bases, with 12 bases remaining between them. This CDR3 has 13 residues. CDR3 protein: CASSLDIQREQYF. The CDR3 DNA follows: TGTGCCAGCAGTTTAGACATCCAAAGGGAGCAGTACTTC.

The V call is TRBV4-1, the J call TRBJ1-5; D is perhaps TRBD1 (6 bases). The germline V gene encodes CDR1 MGHRA and CDR2 YSYEKL. V dropped 1 base and J dropped 6 bases, with 13 bases sitting between them. The CDR3 extends over 15 amino acids. As DNA, the CDR3 is TGCGCCAGCAGCCAAGGGGGGGGCCGGGGTCAGCCCCAGCATTTT. Amino acids: CASSQGGGRGQPQHF.

The chain is built from TRBV29-1 and TRBJ2-5; 11 nucleotides line up with TRBD2. The length of the CDR3 is 15 residues. V shed 4 bases and J 4 bases; nucleotides not matched to a gene: 8. Germline V gene sequence: CDR1 SQVTM, CDR2 ANQGSEA. In nucleotides, the CDR3 is TGCAGCGTTGGCCTCCTTGGACTAGCGGGAGAGACCCAGTACTTC. Protein sequence: CSVGLLGLAGETQYF.

V usage is TRBV7-9 and J usage is TRBJ1-2, with TRBD1 as a possible D gene (6 bases). CDR3 size: 13 residues. Deletions cut 5 bases from V and 7 bases from J, with 14 bases between. The germline CDR1 and CDR2 sequences are SEHNR and FQNEAQ (reference sequence). CDR3 bases: TGTGCCAGCAGCGTACAGGGAAAGGGTGGCTACACCTTC. This codes for CASSVQGKGGYTF.

The chain employs TRBV5-1 and TRBJ2-1, with D maybe TRBD2 (6 bases). Germline V CDR1 and CDR2: SGHRS, YFSETQ. The CDR3 contains 13 residues. Trimming removed 3 bases at V and 4 bases at J, with 8 bases between. The CDR3 is CASSSLAYNEQFF. The CDR3 coding sequence is TGCGCCAGCAGCTCACTAGCTTACAATGAGCAGTTCTTC.

This clone was found once. The rearrangement uses TRBV15 and TRBJ2-5; the match to TRBD2 covers 8 bases. V lost 0 bases and J lost 5; bases outside the gene matches: 5. There are 15 residues in the CDR3. The germline gives CDR1 LNHNV, CDR2 YYDKDF (reference sequence). CDR3 residues: CATSRDRGGWETQYF. The CDR3 bases are TGTGCCACCAGCAGAGATCGGGGGGGCTGGGAGACCCAGTACTTC. The variable domain in full, completed from reference TRBV15 and TRBJ2-5, reads DAMVIQNPRYQVTQFGKPVTLSCSQTLNHNVMYWYQQKSSQAPKLLFHYYDKDFNNEADTPDNFQSRRPNTSFCFLDIRSPGLGDTAMYLCATSRDRGGWETQYFGPGTRLLVL.